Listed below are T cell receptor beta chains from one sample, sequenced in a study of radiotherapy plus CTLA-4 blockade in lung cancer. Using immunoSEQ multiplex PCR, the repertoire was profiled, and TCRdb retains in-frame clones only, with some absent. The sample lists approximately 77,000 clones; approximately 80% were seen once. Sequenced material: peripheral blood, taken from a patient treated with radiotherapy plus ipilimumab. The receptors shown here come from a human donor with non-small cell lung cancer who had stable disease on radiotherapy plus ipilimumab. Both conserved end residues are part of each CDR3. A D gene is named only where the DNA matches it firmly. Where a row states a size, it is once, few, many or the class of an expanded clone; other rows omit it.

CDR3 DNA: TGCGCCAGCAGCCACCTTGGGACAGGCAGGAACACCGGGGAGCTGTTTTTT; CDR3 protein: CASSHLGTGRNTGELFF; D gene: TRBD1; clone size: .; V gene: TRBV4-1; J gene: TRBJ2-2
CDR3 DNA: TGTGCCAGCAGCGTAGGGTCAGCCTACGAGCAGTACTTC; CDR3 protein: CASSVGSAYEQYF; D gene: .; clone size: .; V gene: TRBV9; J gene: TRBJ2-7
CDR3 DNA: TGTGCCAGCACTCGGGACACCTACGAGCAGTACTTC; CDR3 protein: CASTRDTYEQYF; D gene: .; clone size: once; V gene: TRBV28; J gene: TRBJ2-7
CDR3 DNA: TGTGCCAGCAGTTTCTCGCCAGGGGAAACCTACGAGCAGTACTTC; CDR3 protein: CASSFSPGETYEQYF; D gene: .; clone size: .; V gene: TRBV28; J gene: TRBJ2-7
CDR3 DNA: TGTGCCACCAGCAGACTAGCGGGCCGAAGCCAAGAGACCCAGTACTTC; CDR3 protein: CATSRLAGRSQETQYF; D gene: TRBD2; clone size: .; V gene: TRBV15; J gene: TRBJ2-5
CDR3 DNA: TGTGCCAGCAGCCAAGAGTATGGAACGAACACTGAAGCTTTCTTT; CDR3 protein: CASSQEYGTNTEAFF; D gene: .; clone size: .; V gene: TRBV14; J gene: TRBJ1-1
CDR3 DNA: TGTGCCAGCAATTATGGCGGAGGAAGCACAGATACGCAGTATTTT; CDR3 protein: CASNYGGGSTDTQYF; D gene: .; clone size: once; V gene: TRBV2; J gene: TRBJ2-3
CDR3 DNA: TGTGCCAGCAGGACCCGGGCCGATGAAGCAGGGACGCAGTATTTT; CDR3 protein: CASRTRADEAGTQYF; D gene: .; clone size: .; V gene: TRBV5-4; J gene: TRBJ2-3
CDR3 DNA: TGTGCCAGCAGGTTGGCCGCTCAGGCGCACACCGGGGAGCTGTTTTTT; CDR3 protein: CASRLAAQAHTGELFF; D gene: .; clone size: .; V gene: TRBV5-6; J gene: TRBJ2-2
CDR3 DNA: TGTGCCAGCAGCGCGGTTAGGGGGGGCAACTATGGCTACACCTTC; CDR3 protein: CASSAVRGGNYGYTF; D gene: .; clone size: .; V gene: TRBV11-2; J gene: TRBJ1-2
CDR3 DNA: TGCGCCAGCAGCTTACAGGGGGCGCCCGCTGAAGCTTTCTTT; CDR3 protein: CASSLQGAPAEAFF; D gene: TRBD1; clone size: .; V gene: TRBV5-1; J gene: TRBJ1-1
CDR3 DNA: TGTGCCAGCAGTTCCCTGTCGGCAGGGAACTATGGCTACACCTTC; CDR3 protein: CASSSLSAGNYGYTF; D gene: .; clone size: once; V gene: TRBV28; J gene: TRBJ1-2
CDR3 DNA: TGCGCCAGCAGTGGGACAGGCCGCGAATCTGGAAACACCATATATTTT; CDR3 protein: CASSGTGRESGNTIYF; D gene: TRBD1; clone size: .; V gene: TRBV10-1; J gene: TRBJ1-3
CDR3 DNA: TGCGCCAGCAGCTCGCGGACAGGGGGTAAAGAGACCCAGTACTTC; CDR3 protein: CASSSRTGGKETQYF; D gene: TRBD1; clone size: once; V gene: TRBV5-1; J gene: TRBJ2-5
CDR3 DNA: TGTGCCACCAGCAGAGAGTATTCTAGCGGGGCCTACCAAGAGACCCAGTACTTC; CDR3 protein: CATSREYSSGAYQETQYF; D gene: TRBD2; clone size: .; V gene: TRBV15; J gene: TRBJ2-5
CDR3 DNA: TGTGCCAGCAGCGACTACACCGGGGAGCTGTTTTTT; CDR3 protein: CASSDYTGELFF; D gene: .; clone size: .; V gene: TRBV7-2; J gene: TRBJ2-2
CDR3 DNA: TGTGCCAGCTCACCACTTCGTAACACGAACACCGGGGAGCTGTTTTTT; CDR3 protein: CASSPLRNTNTGELFF; D gene: .; clone size: .; V gene: TRBV18; J gene: TRBJ2-2
CDR3 DNA: TGTGCCAGCAGCTTATCCGGGGAGCTGTTTTTT; CDR3 protein: CASSLSGELFF; D gene: .; clone size: .; V gene: TRBV7-9; J gene: TRBJ2-2
CDR3 DNA: TGTGCCAGCAGCTTGGGCACGGGGACAGGTGGACAAGAGACCCAGTACTTC; CDR3 protein: CASSLGTGTGGQETQYF; D gene: TRBD1; clone size: .; V gene: TRBV7-6; J gene: TRBJ2-5
CDR3 DNA: TGTGCCAGCAGCTCAGCTAGAACCGGGGAGCTGTTTTTT; CDR3 protein: CASSSARTGELFF; D gene: .; clone size: .; V gene: TRBV5-4; J gene: TRBJ2-2
CDR3 DNA: TGTGCCAGCAGCGTGACCGACAGGCCTAACCCCTCCTCCTACGAGCAGTACTTC; CDR3 protein: CASSVTDRPNPSSYEQYF; D gene: .; clone size: .; V gene: TRBV9; J gene: TRBJ2-7
CDR3 DNA: TGTGCCAGCCGCCGGGATTCTGATGTGTACGAGCAGTACTTC; CDR3 protein: CASRRDSDVYEQYF; D gene: .; clone size: few; V gene: TRBV27; J gene: TRBJ2-7
CDR3 DNA: TGTGCCATCAGTGCGACAGGGGGCGCCTATGGCTACACCTTC; CDR3 protein: CAISATGGAYGYTF; D gene: TRBD1; clone size: few; V gene: TRBV10-3; J gene: TRBJ1-2
CDR3 DNA: TGTGCCAGCAGCAGGGATGACTATGGCTACACCTTC; CDR3 protein: CASSRDDYGYTF; D gene: .; clone size: .; V gene: TRBV2; J gene: TRBJ1-2
CDR3 DNA: TGTGCCAGCAGCGTAGAACAGGGGAGCTCCTACGAGCAGTACTTC; CDR3 protein: CASSVEQGSSYEQYF; D gene: TRBD1; clone size: .; V gene: TRBV9; J gene: TRBJ2-7
CDR3 DNA: TGTGCCAGCAGCGCTGGACAGCACTATGGCTACACCTTC; CDR3 protein: CASSAGQHYGYTF; D gene: .; clone size: few; V gene: TRBV7-6; J gene: TRBJ1-2
CDR3 DNA: TGTGCCAGCAGCCCTAACGAAGCGGATGAGCAGTTCTTC; CDR3 protein: CASSPNEADEQFF; D gene: .; clone size: .; V gene: TRBV7-6; J gene: TRBJ2-1
CDR3 DNA: TGTGCCAGCAGCCCGCAGGGATCCGGGGAAAAACTGTTTTTT; CDR3 protein: CASSPQGSGEKLFF; D gene: .; clone size: .; V gene: TRBV5-4; J gene: TRBJ1-4
CDR3 DNA: TGTGCCAGCAGTTTGGCCGGACAGAACACTGAAGCTTTCTTT; CDR3 protein: CASSLAGQNTEAFF; D gene: .; clone size: .; V gene: TRBV28; J gene: TRBJ1-1
CDR3 DNA: TGTGCCTGGAGTGTTCCCGGGCCGGGGGACTATGGCTACACCTTC; CDR3 protein: CAWSVPGPGDYGYTF; D gene: .; clone size: once; V gene: TRBV30; J gene: TRBJ1-2
CDR3 DNA: TGTGCCAGCCAGTATTCCTTCTGGGACATCGAATACACTGAAGCTTTCTTT; CDR3 protein: CASQYSFWDIEYTEAFF; D gene: .; clone size: .; V gene: TRBV19; J gene: TRBJ1-1
CDR3 DNA: TGTGCCAGTAGACCGGACAGTGTGAACACTGAAGCTTTCTTT; CDR3 protein: CASRPDSVNTEAFF; D gene: .; clone size: .; V gene: TRBV19; J gene: TRBJ1-1
CDR3 DNA: TGTGCCAGCAGTGAATTGGGCGTGGAGCTGTTTTTT; CDR3 protein: CASSELGVELFF; D gene: .; clone size: .; V gene: TRBV6-1; J gene: TRBJ2-2
CDR3 DNA: TGTGCCAGCAGTTTAGGACAGGGTGGTAGCGAGCAGTACTTC; CDR3 protein: CASSLGQGGSEQYF; D gene: TRBD1; clone size: .; V gene: TRBV27; J gene: TRBJ2-7
CDR3 DNA: TGTGCCAGCAGTGACTCGGCTAGCGGGGACCACTCGTTGCAGTATTTT; CDR3 protein: CASSDSASGDHSLQYF; D gene: TRBD2; clone size: .; V gene: TRBV6-4; J gene: TRBJ2-3
CDR3 DNA: TGTGCCAGTAGGATCCGGGACAGGGGGCGTCAAGAGACCCAGTACTTC; CDR3 protein: CASRIRDRGRQETQYF; D gene: TRBD1; clone size: .; V gene: TRBV19; J gene: TRBJ2-5
CDR3 DNA: TGTGCCAGCAGCTTAGCGGGGACAGGAGATCAGCCCCAGCATTTT; CDR3 protein: CASSLAGTGDQPQHF; D gene: TRBD1; clone size: .; V gene: TRBV7-2; J gene: TRBJ1-5
CDR3 DNA: TGTGCCAGCAACACCTTCAGGGACGACGAGCAGTACTTC; CDR3 protein: CASNTFRDDEQYF; D gene: .; clone size: .; V gene: TRBV21-1; J gene: TRBJ2-7
CDR3 DNA: TGCGCCAGCAGTGACGGGTTTTACGAGCAGTACTTC; CDR3 protein: CASSDGFYEQYF; D gene: .; clone size: .; V gene: TRBV10-1; J gene: TRBJ2-7
CDR3 DNA: TGTGCCAGCAGTTTATTCGCCGACAGACCCAGGGGCGATACGCAGTATTTT; CDR3 protein: CASSLFADRPRGDTQYF; D gene: .; clone size: .; V gene: TRBV27; J gene: TRBJ2-3
CDR3 DNA: TGTGCCAGCAACGCACAGGGGGGCCCGGCCTACGAGCAGTACTTC; CDR3 protein: CASNAQGGPAYEQYF; D gene: TRBD1; clone size: .; V gene: TRBV2; J gene: TRBJ2-7
CDR3 DNA: TGTGCCAGCAGCGTAGACCCAGGGCCCAACTATGGCTACACCTTC; CDR3 protein: CASSVDPGPNYGYTF; D gene: .; clone size: .; V gene: TRBV9; J gene: TRBJ1-2
CDR3 DNA: TGTGCCAGTAGTATAGTTGGGGATGGATCCTACGAGCAGTACTTC; CDR3 protein: CASSIVGDGSYEQYF; D gene: .; clone size: .; V gene: TRBV19; J gene: TRBJ2-7
CDR3 DNA: TGTGCCAGCAGTTTACTAGCGGGACTAGCGGGCCCAGCAGCAGATACGCAGTATTTT; CDR3 protein: CASSLLAGLAGPAADTQYF; D gene: TRBD2; clone size: .; V gene: TRBV28; J gene: TRBJ2-3
CDR3 DNA: TGTGCCAGCAGCCAAGCTGACAGGAAAGTTTACGAGCAGTACTTC; CDR3 protein: CASSQADRKVYEQYF; D gene: .; clone size: .; V gene: TRBV7-9; J gene: TRBJ2-7
CDR3 DNA: TGTGCCTGGAGTGTGGGGAGAAACACTGAAGCTTTCTTT; CDR3 protein: CAWSVGRNTEAFF; D gene: .; clone size: .; V gene: TRBV30; J gene: TRBJ1-1
CDR3 DNA: TGTGCCAGCAGAGACAGAATGAACACTGAAGCTTTCTTT; CDR3 protein: CASRDRMNTEAFF; D gene: .; clone size: .; V gene: TRBV28; J gene: TRBJ1-1
CDR3 DNA: TGTGCCAGTAGTATAATGGAGAATCAGCCCCAGCATTTT; CDR3 protein: CASSIMENQPQHF; D gene: .; clone size: .; V gene: TRBV19; J gene: TRBJ1-5
CDR3 DNA: TGTGCCAGCAGCTTAAGACTCAGCACAGATACGCAGTATTTT; CDR3 protein: CASSLRLSTDTQYF; D gene: .; clone size: .; V gene: TRBV7-8; J gene: TRBJ2-3
CDR3 DNA: TGTGCCACCAGCAGAGAGGGAGGGAGGGCCCTCGAGCAGTACTTC; CDR3 protein: CATSREGGRALEQYF; D gene: TRBD2; clone size: .; V gene: TRBV15; J gene: TRBJ2-7
CDR3 DNA: TGTGCCAGCAGTAAAGACGGTTACGAGCAGTACTTC; CDR3 protein: CASSKDGYEQYF; D gene: .; clone size: .; V gene: TRBV2; J gene: TRBJ2-7
CDR3 DNA: TGTGCCAGCAGATCCAAGTCGACAGGGAGGACTGAAGCTTTCTTT; CDR3 protein: CASRSKSTGRTEAFF; D gene: TRBD1; clone size: .; V gene: TRBV6-1; J gene: TRBJ1-1